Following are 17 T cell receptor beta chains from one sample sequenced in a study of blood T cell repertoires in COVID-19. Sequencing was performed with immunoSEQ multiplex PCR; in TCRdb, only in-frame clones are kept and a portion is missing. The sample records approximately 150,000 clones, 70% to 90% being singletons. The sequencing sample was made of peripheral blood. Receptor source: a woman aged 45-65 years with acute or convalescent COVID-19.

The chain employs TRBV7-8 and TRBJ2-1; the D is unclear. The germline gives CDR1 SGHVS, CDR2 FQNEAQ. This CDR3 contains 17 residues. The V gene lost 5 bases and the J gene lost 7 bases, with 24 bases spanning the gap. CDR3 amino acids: CASSPTRFYSRFNEQFF. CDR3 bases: TGTGCCAGCAGCCCAACGAGGTTTTACTCTAGGTTTAATGAGCAGTTCTTC.

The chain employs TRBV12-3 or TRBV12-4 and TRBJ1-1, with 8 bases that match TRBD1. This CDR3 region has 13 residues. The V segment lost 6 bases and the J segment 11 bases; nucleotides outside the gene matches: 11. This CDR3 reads CASSPGQGRKAFF. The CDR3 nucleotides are TGTGCCAGCAGCCCTGGACAGGGACGGAAGGCTTTCTTT.

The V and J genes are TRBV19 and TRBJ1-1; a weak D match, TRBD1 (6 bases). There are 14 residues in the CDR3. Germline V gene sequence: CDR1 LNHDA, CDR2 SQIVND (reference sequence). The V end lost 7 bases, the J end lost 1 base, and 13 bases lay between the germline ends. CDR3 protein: CASTYRGQNTEAFF. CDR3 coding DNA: TGTGCCAGTACCTATCGGGGACAGAACACTGAAGCTTTCTTT.

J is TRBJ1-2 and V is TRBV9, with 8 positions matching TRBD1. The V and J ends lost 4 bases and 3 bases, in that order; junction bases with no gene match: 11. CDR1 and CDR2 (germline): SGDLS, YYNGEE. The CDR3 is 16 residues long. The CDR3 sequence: CASSRDGQGADYGYTF. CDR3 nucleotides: TGTGCCAGCAGCCGAGACGGACAGGGTGCCGACTATGGCTACACCTTC.

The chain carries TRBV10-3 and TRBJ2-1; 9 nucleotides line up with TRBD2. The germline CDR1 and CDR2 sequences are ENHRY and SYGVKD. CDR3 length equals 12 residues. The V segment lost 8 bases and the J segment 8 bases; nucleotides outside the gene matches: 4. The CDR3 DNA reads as TGTGCCATCGGTAGCGGGGGCGATGAGCAGTTCTTC. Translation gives CAIGSGGDEQFF.

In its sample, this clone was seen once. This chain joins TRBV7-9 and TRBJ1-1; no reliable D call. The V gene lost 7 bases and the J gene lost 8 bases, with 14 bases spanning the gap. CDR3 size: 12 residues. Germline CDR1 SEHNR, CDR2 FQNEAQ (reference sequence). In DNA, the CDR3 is TGTGCCAGCACCAAAGACGGGTCGGAAGCTTTCTTT. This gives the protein CASTKDGSEAFF.

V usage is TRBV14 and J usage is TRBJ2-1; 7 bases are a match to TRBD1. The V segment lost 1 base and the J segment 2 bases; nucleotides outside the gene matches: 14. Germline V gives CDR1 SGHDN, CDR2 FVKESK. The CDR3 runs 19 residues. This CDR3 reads CASSQGLGQTPFTYNEQFF. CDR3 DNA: TGTGCCAGCAGCCAAGGTCTGGGACAGACTCCCTTCACCTACAATGAGCAGTTCTTC. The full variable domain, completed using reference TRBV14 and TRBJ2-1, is EAGVTQFPSHSVIEKGQTVTLRCDPISGHDNLYWYRRVMGKEIKFLLHFVKESKQDESGMPNNRFLAERTGGTYSTLKVQPAELEDSGVYFCASSQGLGQTPFTYNEQFFGPGTRLTVL.

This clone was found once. Here the CDR3 DNA reads TGTGCCAGCCGAGAATTCTATGGCTACACCTTC. It is translated as CASREFYGYTF. The V call is TRBV2, the J call TRBJ1-2; D gene ambiguous. The CDR3 spans 11 residues. The V end lost 8 bases, the J end lost 4 bases, and 8 bases lay between the germline ends. Germline values: CDR1 SNHLY, CDR2 FYNNEI.

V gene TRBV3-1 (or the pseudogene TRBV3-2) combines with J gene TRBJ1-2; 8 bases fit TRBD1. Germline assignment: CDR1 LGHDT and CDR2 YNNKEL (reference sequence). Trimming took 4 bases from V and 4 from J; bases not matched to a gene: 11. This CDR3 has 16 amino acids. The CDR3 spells CASSPRGTGGAYGYTF. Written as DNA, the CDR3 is TGTGCCAGCAGCCCCCGTGGGACAGGAGGGGCCTATGGCTACACCTTC.

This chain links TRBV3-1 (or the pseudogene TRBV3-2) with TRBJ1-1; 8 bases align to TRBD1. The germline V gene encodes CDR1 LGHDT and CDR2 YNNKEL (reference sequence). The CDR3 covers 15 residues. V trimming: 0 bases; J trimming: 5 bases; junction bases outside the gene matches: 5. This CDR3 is CASSQEWTGRTEAFF. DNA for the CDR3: TGTGCCAGCAGCCAAGAGTGGACAGGGCGAACTGAAGCTTTCTTT.

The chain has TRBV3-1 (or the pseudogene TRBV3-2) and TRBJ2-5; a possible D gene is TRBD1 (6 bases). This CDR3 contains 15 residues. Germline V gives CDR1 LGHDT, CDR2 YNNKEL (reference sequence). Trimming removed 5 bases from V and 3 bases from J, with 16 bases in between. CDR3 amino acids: CASSSLRDNEETQYF. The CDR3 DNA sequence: TGTGCCAGCAGCTCCCTCCGGGACAACGAAGAGACCCAGTACTTC.

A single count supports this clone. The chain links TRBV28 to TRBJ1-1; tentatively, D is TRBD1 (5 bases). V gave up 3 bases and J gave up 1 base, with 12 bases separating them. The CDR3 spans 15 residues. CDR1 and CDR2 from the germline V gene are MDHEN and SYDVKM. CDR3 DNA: TGTGCCAGCAGTTTGGCGGGGGACGGGAACACTGAAGCTTTCTTT. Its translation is CASSLAGDGNTEAFF. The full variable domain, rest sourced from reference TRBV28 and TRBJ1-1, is DVKVTQSSRYLVKRTGEKVFLECVQDMDHENMFWYRQDPGLGLRLIYFSYDVKMKEKGDIPEGYSVSREKKERFSLILESASTNQTSMYLCASSLAGDGNTEAFFGQGTRLTVV.

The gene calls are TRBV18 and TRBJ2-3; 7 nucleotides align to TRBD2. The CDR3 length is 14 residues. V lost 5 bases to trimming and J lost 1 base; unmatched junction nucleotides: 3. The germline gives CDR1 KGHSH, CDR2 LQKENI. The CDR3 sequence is CASSEAGGTDTQYF. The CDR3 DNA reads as TGTGCCAGCTCAGAGGCGGGGGGCACAGATACGCAGTATTTT.

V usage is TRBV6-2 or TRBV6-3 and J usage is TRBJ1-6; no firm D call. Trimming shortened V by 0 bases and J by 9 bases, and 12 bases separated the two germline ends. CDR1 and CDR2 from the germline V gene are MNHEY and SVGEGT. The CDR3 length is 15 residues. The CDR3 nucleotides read TGTGCCAGCAGTTACTCTGCGGGAGTACCTTCACCCCTCCACTTT. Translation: CASSYSAGVPSPLHF.

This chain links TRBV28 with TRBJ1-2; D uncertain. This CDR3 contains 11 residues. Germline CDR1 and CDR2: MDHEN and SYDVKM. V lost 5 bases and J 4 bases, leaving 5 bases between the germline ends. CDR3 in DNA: TGTGCCAGCAGTGACACCTATGGCTACACCTTC. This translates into CASSDTYGYTF.

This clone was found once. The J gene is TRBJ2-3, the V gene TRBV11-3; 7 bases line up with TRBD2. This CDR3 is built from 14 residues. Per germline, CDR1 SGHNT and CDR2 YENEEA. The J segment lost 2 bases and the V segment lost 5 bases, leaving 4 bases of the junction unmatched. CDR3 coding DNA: TGTGCCAGCAGCCCGCGGGGGACCACAGATACGCAGTATTTT. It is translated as CASSPRGTTDTQYF.

The CDR3 here is CAWRTGLPNTEAFF. Written as DNA, the CDR3 is TGTGCCTGGAGGACTGGACTGCCGAACACTGAAGCTTTCTTT. This chain connects TRBV30 to TRBJ1-1; D remains unclear. V was pared by 3 bases and J by 1 base, with 12 bases between. From germline, CDR1 is GTSNPN and CDR2 SVGIG (reference sequence). This CDR3 has 14 residues.